Following are 11 T cell receptor beta chains from one sample sequenced in a study of blood T cell repertoires in COVID-19. Assay used: immunoSEQ multiplex PCR; TCRdb lists only in-frame clones, some missing. The top ten clones hold around 10% of a sample with more than 350,000 clones, 87% of them seen once. The sample consisted of PBMCs or T cells enriched from blood (not recorded which). The receptor set was obtained from a woman aged 45-65 years who had recovered from COVID-19.

The genes are TRBV6-1 and TRBJ1-2, with D uncertain. This CDR3 spans 14 amino acids. The germline V gene encodes CDR1 MNHNS and CDR2 SASEGT. V was cut by 1 base and J by 3 bases, with 9 bases left in between. CDR3 nucleotide sequence: TGTGCCAGCAGTGAAGTTGGAGAGCACTATGGCTACACCTTC. It specifies CASSEVGEHYGYTF.

This clone has just a few counts. The V and J genes are TRBV5-1 and TRBJ2-1, with D tentatively TRBD1 (8 bases). This CDR3 comprises 16 residues. The V end was cut by 4 bases, the J end by 8 bases, with 22 bases between. The germline CDR1 and CDR2 sequences are SGHRS and YFSETQ. DNA for the CDR3: TGCGCCAGCAGCCCCCAGGGGGCGGGGGTGTCGGATGAGCAGTTCTTC. It is translated as CASSPQGAGVSDEQFF.

CDR3 sequence: CASSYRTSGNTGELFF. CDR3 nucleotide sequence: TGCGCCAGCAGCTATCGGACTAGCGGAAACACCGGGGAGCTGTTTTTT. The J gene is TRBJ2-2, the V gene TRBV5-1, with 10 positions matching TRBD2. J lost 2 bases, V lost 3 bases, and 4 bases had no gene match. The germline V gene encodes CDR1 SGHRS and CDR2 YFSETQ. The CDR3 loop spans 16 amino acids.

The DNA for the CDR3 is TGTGCCAGCAGCCTGACTTACTCTGGAAACACCATATATTTT. This codes for CASSLTYSGNTIYF. The V gene is TRBV6-5, the J gene TRBJ1-3, with no clear D. The CDR3 has 14 residues. CDR1 is MNHEY and CDR2 is SVGAGI in the germline V gene. V lost 6 bases and J 0 bases, leaving 9 bases between the germline ends.

This chain uses TRBV6-5 with TRBJ2-3; 7 bases fit TRBD2. The germline gives CDR1 MNHEY, CDR2 SVGAGI. With 7 bases clipped from V and 3 bases from J, the junction kept 4 bases outside the gene matches. The CDR3 is 13 residues long. The CDR3 nucleotides read TGTGCCAGCAAGGGACTACAAACAGATACGCAGTATTTT. Amino acids: CASKGLQTDTQYF.

The chain carries TRBV18 and TRBJ2-2, with 7 bases matching TRBD2. The length of the CDR3 is 17 residues. Germline V gives CDR1 KGHSH, CDR2 LQKENI. Germline trimming cut 2 bases from V and 1 base from J; bases unmatched to any gene: 7. In DNA form, the CDR3 reads TGTGCCAGCTCACCAACCCCGGGAGGATTGAACACCGGGGAGCTGTTTTTT. Residues: CASSPTPGGLNTGELFF. Full variable domain (rest looked up from reference TRBV18 and TRBJ2-2): NAGVMQNPRHLVRRRGQEARLRCSPMKGHSHVYWYRQLPEEGLKFMVYLQKENIIDESGMPKERFSAEFPKEGPSILRIQQVVRGDSAAYFCASSPTPGGLNTGELFFGEGSRLTVL.

The chain links TRBV4-1 to TRBJ2-1; the match to TRBD2 covers 9 bases. Germline values: CDR1 MGHRA, CDR2 YSYEKL. J lost 2 bases, V lost 1 base, and 12 bases had no gene match. This CDR3 region has 19 residues. The chain's CDR3 is CASSQVLAGSDVTYNEQFF. In DNA form, the CDR3 reads TGCGCCAGCAGCCAAGTGCTAGCGGGGTCCGATGTCACCTACAATGAGCAGTTCTTC.

A few counts support this clone. This chain joins TRBV12-3 or TRBV12-4 and TRBJ1-1, with 7 bases fitting TRBD1. J gave up 5 bases and V 6 bases, and 3 bases lay outside the gene matches. CDR3 length: 12 amino acids. The CDR3 is CASSTGDTEAFF. CDR3 bases: TGTGCCAGCAGCACAGGGGATACTGAAGCTTTCTTT.

This chain joins TRBV12-3 or TRBV12-4 and TRBJ1-1, with D uncertain. This CDR3 comprises 12 residues. The germline V and J ends were trimmed by 2 bases and 3 bases, with 4 bases remaining between them. CDR3 DNA sequence: TGTGCCAGCAGTTTAATCTACACTGAAGCTTTCTTT. Its translation is CASSLIYTEAFF.

This clone has a single count. The identical CDR3 is also encoded by other nucleotide sequences in the sample. The rearrangement links TRBV30 to TRBJ2-3; 11 bases are a match to TRBD2. The CDR3 runs 13 residues. V shed 8 bases, J shed 2 bases, and the junction held 3 bases outside the gene matches. Per germline, CDR1 GTSNPN and CDR2 SVGIG (reference sequence). CDR3: CAGTSGNTDTQYF. CDR3 nucleotides: TGTGCCGGGACTAGCGGTAACACAGATACGCAGTATTTT.

The V and J genes are TRBV28 and TRBJ2-2, with D possibly being TRBD1 (5 bases). V lost 7 bases, J lost 6 bases, and 18 bases lay in between. CDR3 size: 15 residues. Germline CDR1 and CDR2: MDHEN and SYDVKM. The CDR3 reads CASTATSGHAGELFF. Here the CDR3 DNA reads TGTGCCAGCACCGCGACCTCAGGGCACGCCGGGGAGCTGTTTTTT. The entire variable domain, with the rest obtained from reference TRBV28 and TRBJ2-2, is as follows: DVKVTQSSRYLVKRTGEKVFLECVQDMDHENMFWYRQDPGLGLRLIYFSYDVKMKEKGDIPEGYSVSREKKERFSLILESASTNQTSMYLCASTATSGHAGELFFGEGSRLTVL.